This T cell receptor (beta chain) was sequenced for a study of shared clonotypes between healthy human individuals. Across the whole study: The composition of the donors was a couple of women and a few men aged 18 to 49. Three CD4 naive, three CD4 memory, two CD8 naive and one CD8 memory plate were used per donor.

The CDR3 totals 13 residues. Germline CDR1 reads GTSNPN; CDR2 reads SVGIG (reference sequence). The ends were cut back, 0 bases at V and 5 bases at J, with 10 bases in the middle. It was into CD45RA+ naive and CD45RA-negative memory subsets that the CD4+ cells were split. This clone was found many times. In replicate PCRs of sorted subsets, roughly 200 ng DNA, tens of thousands of T cell genomes, was used. The table came from immunoSEQ multiplex PCR; TCRdb's copy has only in-frame clones and leaves some out. This sample has approximately 720,000 clones, with more than 70% found just once. This TCR was recovered from a woman aged 25-40 years in good health. Sequencing used memory CD4+ T cells sorted from blood. Subset here: CD45RA-negative fraction. The chain combines TRBV30 with TRBJ1-1; D unresolved. The CDR3 is CAWSVNAGTEAFF. The DNA for the CDR3 is TGTGCCTGGAGTGTAAATGCGGGAACTGAAGCTTTCTTT.